A single sample gave rise to the 2 T cell receptor beta chains below, sequenced in a study of regulatory T cells in long-lasting Graves disease. Time point in this sample: newly diagnosed GD, antithyroid drugs for less than 3 months. Preparation of the TCR library used RNA extracted from PBMCs. In building TCR beta libraries, iRepertoire HTBI primers were used together with Arm-PCR of CDR3 regions. TCRdb ran MiXCR on the multiplex PCR reads and lists one entry per CDR3 protein. The sample has about 560,000 distinct CDR3 sequences; about 16% are singletons. Separately, the same data were catalogued under a study of T cells in Graves' hyperthyroidism and ophthalmopathy.

Sequencing used peripheral blood mononuclear cells (PBMCs), obtained at new diagnosis, from a patient treated with antithyroid drugs. All receptors come from a man aged 18 to 29 with Graves disease.

J is TRBJ2-1 and V is TRBV28; perhaps TRBD2 as D (8 bases). The V gene lost 5 bases and the J gene lost 2 bases, with 16 bases spanning the gap. From germline, CDR1 is MDHEN and CDR2 SYDVKM. CDR3 length equals 16 residues. CDR3 in DNA: TGTGCCAGCAGTACAGGGGCGGGAGGTCCCTACAATGAGCAGTTCTTC. Encoded protein: CASSTGAGGPYNEQFF.

The sample holds many counts of this clonotype. The chain has TRBV2 and TRBJ1-1; D remains ambiguous. The V end was cut by 1 base, the J end by 4 bases, with 13 bases between. The CDR3 is 15 amino acids. Germline V gene lookup returns CDR1 SNHLY and CDR2 FYNNEI. The CDR3 nucleotides are TGTGCCAGCAGTGAAGAAGAAAGACACGGCACTGAAGCTTTCTTT. Amino acid sequence: CASSEEERHGTEAFF.